This record covers a single TCR beta chain. Per the original methods: How many nucleated cells were present was estimated from reference gene primer amplification. The assay was immunoSEQ multiplex PCR, and TCRdb's table has in-frame clones only and misses some. V, J and clone size were drawn from that table, and D and trimming were deduced from the DNA. In the table there are 220,000 or so clones, around 83% of which are singletons. The data derive from a study of blood T cell repertoires in COVID-19. Overall study: The United States, Italy and Spain provided the acute and convalescent COVID-19 samples.

CDR1 and CDR2 from the germline V gene are MGHDK and SYGVNS. The CDR3 has 15 residues. V was clipped by 2 bases and J by 5 bases; unmatched bases: 5. Enrolled during active infection, Seattle patients were then followed longitudinally. The TCR comes from a woman aged 45-65 years with COVID-19, enrolled during active disease. The sequencing sample was made of peripheral blood. V and J are TRBV25-1 and TRBJ1-1, with 10 positions matching TRBD1. CDR3 loop: CASSEPAGQGTEAFF. In DNA, the CDR3 is TGTGCCAGCAGTGAACCCGCGGGACAGGGGACTGAAGCTTTCTTT.